This passage covers 6 T cell receptor beta chains from one sample sequenced in a study of T-cell memory formation after mild COVID-19. TCRdb re-called the 5' RACE reads with MiXCR, one entry per CDR3 protein. Of 300,000 to 400,000 distinct CDR3 sequences listed, around 13% are singletons. Sequenced material: PBMCs or a T cell subset sorted from them (not recorded which). These receptors originate from a man between 18 and 29 years old who had mild COVID-19 (a few samples of this study predate the infection). Cell type and time point are not known.

This clonotype was seen a handful of times. This sequence joins TRBV27 and TRBJ2-2; possibly TRBD2 for D (6 bases). The germline V and J ends were trimmed by 1 base and 7 bases, with 13 bases remaining between them. Germline V gene data show CDR1 as MNHEY and CDR2 as SMNVEV (reference sequence). CDR3 length equals 15 residues. CDR3 DNA sequence: TGTGCCAGCAGTTTATACCTTGGGGGAGGCGGGGAGCTGTTTTTT. Translating it yields CASSLYLGGGGELFF.

This clonotype was counted ten times or more. The rearrangement uses TRBV6-5 and TRBJ1-2, with 8 positions matching TRBD1. CDR1 and CDR2 from the germline V gene are MNHEY and SVGAGI. CDR3 size: 14 residues. The V segment lost 6 bases and the J segment 3 bases; nucleotides outside the gene matches: 6. The CDR3 here is CASSLRGPDYGYTF. DNA for the CDR3: TGTGCCAGCAGCCTCAGGGGGCCGGACTATGGCTACACCTTC.

This clonotype came up a few times. The V call is TRBV27, the J call TRBJ1-2, with D hard to call. CDR1 MNHEY and CDR2 SMNVEV come from the germline V gene (reference sequence). The V and J ends lost 6 bases and 5 bases respectively, with 16 bases between them. The CDR3 has 14 residues. The DNA of the CDR3 is TGTGCCAGCAGCTTGTCCTGGACGGATTATGGCTACACCTTC. This gives the protein CASSLSWTDYGYTF.

This clonotype showed up many times. The gene calls are TRBV2 and TRBJ1-6, with 8 bases identical to TRBD1. V trimming: 7 bases; J trimming: 10 bases; junction bases outside the gene matches: 9. The CDR3 is 14 amino acids. Per the germline V gene, CDR1 is SNHLY and CDR2 is FYNNEI. The CDR3 nucleotides are TGTGCCAGCACCATACCGGGACAGGCATCACCCCTCCACTTT. Translated: CASTIPGQASPLHF.

This clonotype has just a few counts. This chain connects TRBV3-1 to TRBJ2-2, with no clear D. The CDR3 length is 15 residues. Germline lookup yields CDR1 LGHDT and CDR2 YNNKEL (reference sequence). The V and J ends lost 1 base and 9 bases respectively, with 15 bases between them. This CDR3 is CASSQGGGQTWELFF. The CDR3 DNA sequence: TGTGCCAGCAGCCAAGGAGGTGGGCAAACCTGGGAGCTGTTTTTT.

The sample holds many counts of this clonotype. The chain links TRBV4-1 to TRBJ2-7; 7 nucleotides align to TRBD1. The trim removed 2 bases at V and 3 bases at J, leaving 4 bases unmatched. CDR3 length equals 14 residues. Germline CDR1 is MGHRA and CDR2 is YSYEKL. The CDR3 is CASSQRRDSYEQYV. DNA of the CDR3: TGCGCCAGCAGCCAACGCCGGGACAGCTACGAGCAGTACGTC.